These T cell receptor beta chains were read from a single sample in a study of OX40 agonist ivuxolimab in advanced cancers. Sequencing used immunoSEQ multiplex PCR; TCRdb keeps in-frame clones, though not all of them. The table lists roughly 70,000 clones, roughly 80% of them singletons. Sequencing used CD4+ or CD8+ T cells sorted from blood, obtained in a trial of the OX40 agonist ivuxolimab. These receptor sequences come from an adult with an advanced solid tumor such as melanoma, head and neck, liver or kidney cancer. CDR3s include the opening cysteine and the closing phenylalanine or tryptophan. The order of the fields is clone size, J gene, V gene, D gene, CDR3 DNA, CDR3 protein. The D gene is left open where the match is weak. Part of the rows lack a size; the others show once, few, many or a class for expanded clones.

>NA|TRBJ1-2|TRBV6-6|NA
TGTGCCAGCAGTTCGGTAGGGAGATATGGCTACACCTTC
CASSSVGRYGYTF
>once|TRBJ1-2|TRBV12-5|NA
TGTGCTAGTGGTCAGGGGCTGATCTATGGCTACACCTTC
CASGQGLIYGYTF
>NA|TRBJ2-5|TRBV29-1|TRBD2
TGCAGCGAAACCGGACTAGCGGGAGGGTACGAGACCCAGTACTTC
CSETGLAGGYETQYF
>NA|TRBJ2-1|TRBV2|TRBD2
TGTGCCAGCAGTGTTGCATTAGCGGGGGGGCGTCCCATGTCCTACAATGAGCAGTTCTTC
CASSVALAGGRPMSYNEQFF
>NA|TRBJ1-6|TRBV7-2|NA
TGTGCCAGCAGCTCAAGAACTGGGGCGCTGGGGTTAGCTAATTCACCCCTCCACTTT
CASSSRTGALGLANSPLHF
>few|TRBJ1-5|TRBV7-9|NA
TGTGCCAGCAGCGTAACTAATCAGCCCCAGCATTTT
CASSVTNQPQHF
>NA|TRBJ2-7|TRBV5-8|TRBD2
TGTGCCAGCAGCTTGGGCGGGGGGCCGGGTTTCGAGCAGTACTTC
CASSLGGGPGFEQYF
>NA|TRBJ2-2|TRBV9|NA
TGTGCCAGCAGCGTAGGGACTCAATCCACCGGGGAGCTGTTTTTT
CASSVGTQSTGELFF
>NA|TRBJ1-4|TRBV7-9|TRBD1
TGTGCCAGCAGCTTGGGGGACAGGGAAAATGAAAAACTGTTTTTT
CASSLGDRENEKLFF
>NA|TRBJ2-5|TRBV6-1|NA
TGTGCCAGCAGTGAATGGAGGGGAGAGACCCAGTACTTC
CASSEWRGETQYF
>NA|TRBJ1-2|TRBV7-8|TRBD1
TGTGCCAGCAGCCCCTTCCGGGACAGGGAGATTGACTATGGCTACACCTTC
CASSPFRDREIDYGYTF
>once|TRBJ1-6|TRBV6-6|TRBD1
TGTGCCAGCAGCCTCGGGACAGGGAGGTATTCACCCCTCCACTTT
CASSLGTGRYSPLHF
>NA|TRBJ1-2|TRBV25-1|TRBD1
TGTGCCACCGAGACAGGGGGCAGTTATGGCTACACCTTC
CATETGGSYGYTF
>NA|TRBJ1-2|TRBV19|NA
TGTGCCAGTAGTATATATAGGAACTATGGCTACACCTTC
CASSIYRNYGYTF
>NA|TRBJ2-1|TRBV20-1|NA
TGCAGTGCTAGACCAGGCGGCGAGCAGTTCTTC
CSARPGGEQFF
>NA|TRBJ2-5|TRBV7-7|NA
TGTGCCAGCAGCTTAGGGAGAAGGGAGACCCAGTACTTC
CASSLGRRETQYF
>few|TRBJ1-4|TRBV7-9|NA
TGTGCCAGCAGCTTCACCGGAGGTGAAAAACTGTTTTTT
CASSFTGGEKLFF
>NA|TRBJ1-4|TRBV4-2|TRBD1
TGTGCCAGCAGCCAAGCCGGGACAGGGGCGACTAATGAAAAACTGTTTTTT
CASSQAGTGATNEKLFF
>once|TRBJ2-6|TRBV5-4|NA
TGTGCCAGCAGCGCCACTGGGGCCAACGTCCTGACTTTC
CASSATGANVLTF
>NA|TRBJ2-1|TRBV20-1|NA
TGCAGTGCAACACTCGGGTGGGAGCAGTTCTTC
CSATLGWEQFF
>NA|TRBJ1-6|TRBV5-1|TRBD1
TGCGCCAGCAGCTTTTTCATGGGACAGAGTAATTCACCCCTCCACTTT
CASSFFMGQSNSPLHF
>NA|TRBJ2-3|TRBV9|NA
TGTGCCAGCAGCCCCCGGTGGGGCGGGAGCACAGATACGCAGTATTTT
CASSPRWGGSTDTQYF
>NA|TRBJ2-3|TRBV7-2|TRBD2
TGTGCCAGCAGCTTAGGTCCCAGCGGGGGGGCCCGCACAGATACGCAGTATTTT
CASSLGPSGGARTDTQYF
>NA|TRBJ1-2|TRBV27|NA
TGTGCCAGCAGCCGGGACAACTATGGCTACACCTTC
CASSRDNYGYTF
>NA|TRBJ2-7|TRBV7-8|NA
TGTGCCAGCAGCTTGACACGGTCCTGGGGGGAGCAGTACTTC
CASSLTRSWGEQYF
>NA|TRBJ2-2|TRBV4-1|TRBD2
TGCGCCAGCAGACCGCTAGCGGGAGGGGACACCGGGGAGCTGTTTTTT
CASRPLAGGDTGELFF
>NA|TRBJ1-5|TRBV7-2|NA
TGTGCCAGCAGCTCCGTGGCAGGAGGTGGCAATCAGCCCCAGCATTTT
CASSSVAGGGNQPQHF
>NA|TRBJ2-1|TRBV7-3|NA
TGTGCCAGCAGCTTGGGAGGAGTGGCCAACAATGAGCAGTTCTTC
CASSLGGVANNEQFF
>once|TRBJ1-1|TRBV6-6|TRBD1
TGTGCCAGCAGTTACCCCCCCCTGACAGGGGACACTGAAGCTTTCTTT
CASSYPPLTGDTEAFF
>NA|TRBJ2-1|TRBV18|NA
TGTGCCAGCTCACCGGGACATCAGGTTGAGCAGTTCTTC
CASSPGHQVEQFF
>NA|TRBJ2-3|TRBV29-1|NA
TGCAGCGTTGGACCTAGGGTGGCAGATACGCAGTATTTT
CSVGPRVADTQYF
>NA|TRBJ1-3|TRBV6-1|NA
TGTGCCAGCAGTTTAACAGCTCTCTCTGGAAACACCATATATTTT
CASSLTALSGNTIYF
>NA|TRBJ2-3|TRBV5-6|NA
TGTGCCAGCAGAATTGCCGGACCCACAGATACGCAGTATTTT
CASRIAGPTDTQYF
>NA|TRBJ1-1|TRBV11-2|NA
TGTGCCAGCAGCTTCGACGGAAACACTGAAGCTTTCTTT
CASSFDGNTEAFF
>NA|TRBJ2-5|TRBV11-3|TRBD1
TGTGCCAGCAGCCACTCCGACAGGGGGCGCGGTGAGACCCAGTACTTC
CASSHSDRGRGETQYF
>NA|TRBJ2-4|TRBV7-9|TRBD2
TGTGCCAGCAGCTGGGTAGCGGGGGCTATAAACAAAAACATTCAGTACTTC
CASSWVAGAINKNIQYF
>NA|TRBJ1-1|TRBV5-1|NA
TGCGCCAGCAGCTTGGCCCCGGGTGTGTGGAGAGCGAACACTGAAGCTTTCTTT
CASSLAPGVWRANTEAFF
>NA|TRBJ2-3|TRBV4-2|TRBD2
TGTGCCAGCAGCCAAGCCCCTCTAGCGGGTTCAGATACGCAGTATTTT
CASSQAPLAGSDTQYF
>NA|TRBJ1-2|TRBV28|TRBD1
TGTGCCAGCAGTTTGAGGGGGCCCAATGACTATGGCTACACCTTC
CASSLRGPNDYGYTF
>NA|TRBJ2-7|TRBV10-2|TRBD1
TGCGCCAGCGGGAAAAACTCAGGGGGCTCCTACGAGCAGTACTTC
CASGKNSGGSYEQYF
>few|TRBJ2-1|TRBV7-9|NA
TGTGCCAGCAGCTTACGCCTAGCGAACAATGAGCAGTTCTTC
CASSLRLANNEQFF
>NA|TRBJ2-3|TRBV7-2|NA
TGTGCCAGCAGCTTGCAGGGGTCCACAGATACGCAGTATTTT
CASSLQGSTDTQYF
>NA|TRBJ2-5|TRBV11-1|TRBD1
TGTGCCAGCAGATCCCGGGACAGGGAGACCCAGTACTTC
CASRSRDRETQYF
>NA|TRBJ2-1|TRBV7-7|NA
TGTGCCAGCAGCTTAGAATTTGGGCAGTTCTTC
CASSLEFGQFF
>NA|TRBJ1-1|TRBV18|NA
TGTGCCAGCTCAGGTCTTCCTAACACTGAAGCTTTCTTT
CASSGLPNTEAFF
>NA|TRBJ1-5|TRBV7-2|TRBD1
TGTGCCAGCAGCTGGCGGACAGGGAGTGATCAGCCCCAGCATTTT
CASSWRTGSDQPQHF
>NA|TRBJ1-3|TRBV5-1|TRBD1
TGCGCCAGCAGTCGTCATACAGGGGGCGCTGGAAACACCATATATTTT
CASSRHTGGAGNTIYF
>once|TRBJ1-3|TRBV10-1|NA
TGCGCCAGCAGGGCAGGGATCTCTGGAAACACCATATATTTT
CASRAGISGNTIYF
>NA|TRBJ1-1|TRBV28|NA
TGTGCCAGCAGTTTTGGGCCCAGTAGAGCTTTCTTT
CASSFGPSRAFF
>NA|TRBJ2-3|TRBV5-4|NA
TGTGCCAGCAGCTTACAGAGGACAGATACGCAGTATTTT
CASSLQRTDTQYF
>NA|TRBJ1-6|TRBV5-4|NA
TGTGCCAGCAGCCCCGGGACCGGGAATTCACCCCTCCACTTT
CASSPGTGNSPLHF
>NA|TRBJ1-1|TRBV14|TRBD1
TGTGCCAGCAGCCCGACAGGGTTAACCGAAGCTTTCTTT
CASSPTGLTEAFF
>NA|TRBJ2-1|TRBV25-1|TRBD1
TGTGCCAGCAGGCAGGGGGTGGATGAGCAGTTCTTC
CASRQGVDEQFF
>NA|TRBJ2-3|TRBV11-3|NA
TGTGCCAGCAGCTTAGTATTTTTGCCTAGCGAGACGGATACGCAGTATTTT
CASSLVFLPSETDTQYF
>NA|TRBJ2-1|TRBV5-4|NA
TGTGCCAGCAGCTTTTACAATGAGCAGTTCTTC
CASSFYNEQFF
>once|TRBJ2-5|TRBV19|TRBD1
TGTGCCAGTAGTATTCCGGGACAGGGGGCTGAAGAGACCCAGTACTTC
CASSIPGQGAEETQYF